This T cell receptor beta chain appears in the sequencing data of a study of cytomegalovirus exposure and HLA in healthy donors. Germline V gives CDR1 SEHNR, CDR2 FQNEAQ (reference sequence). J was trimmed by 5 bases and V by 5 bases; bases with no gene match: 8. This CDR3 spans 15 amino acids. PCR was performed using 60 Vbeta and 13 Jbeta primers. Some clones are missing from TCRdb's copy, which holds only in-frame ones; the method was immunoSEQ multiplex PCR. Altogether under 200,000 clones are present, about 79% being singletons, with the ten largest covering less than 2.5%. The chain links TRBV7-9 to TRBJ2-5, with 10 bases that match TRBD1. The sample consisted of PBMCs. The origin of this receptor is a woman aged 45-65 years in good health and CMV-seronegative. CDR3 loop: CASSKTGGAMETQYF. Written as DNA, the CDR3 is TGTGCCAGCAGCAAGACAGGGGGCGCGATGGAGACCCAGTACTTC.